The 25 T cell receptor beta chains in this list originate from one sample, sequenced in a study of blood T cell repertoires in COVID-19. Method: immunoSEQ multiplex PCR; TCRdb's copy keeps in-frame clones and lacks some. The sample consists of some 310,000 clones, roughly 90% of them appearing once. Sequenced sample: peripheral blood. These receptors were taken from a young woman with COVID-19, enrolled during active disease.

The V gene is TRBV7-2, the J gene TRBJ2-7; 11 nucleotides line up with TRBD2. CDR1 and CDR2 (germline): SGHTA, FQGNSA. This CDR3 has 15 residues. V dropped 3 bases and J dropped 1; count of bases not matched to a gene: 2. The CDR3 protein is CASSLTSGTSYEQYF. Written as DNA, the CDR3 is TGTGCCAGCAGCTTGACTAGCGGGACGTCCTACGAGCAGTACTTC. Combining the CDR3 with reference TRBV7-2 and TRBJ2-7 gives the whole variable domain GAGVSQSPSNKVTEKGKDVELRCDPISGHTALYWYRQSLGQGLEFLIYFQGNSAPDKSGLPSDRFSAERTGGSVSTLTIQRTQQEDSAVYLCASSLTSGTSYEQYFGPGTRLTVT.

The V call is TRBV11-2, the J call TRBJ1-6, with 8 bases that match TRBD1. V shed 5 bases, J shed 10 bases, and the junction held 7 bases outside the gene matches. This CDR3 has 14 residues. The germline V gene encodes CDR1 SGHAT and CDR2 FQNNGV. CDR3 sequence reads: CASSIGQGTSPLHF. As DNA, the CDR3 is TGTGCCAGCAGCATCGGACAGGGCACCTCACCCCTCCACTTT.

Points on this clone: Other DNA sequences in this specimen translate into the identical CDR3. This chain uses TRBV5-1 with TRBJ1-5, with D unclear. The CDR3 covers 13 residues. CDR1 is SGHRS, CDR2 YFSETQ, per germline. Trimming cost V 2 bases and J 6 bases, with 9 bases left between them. As DNA, the CDR3 is TGCGCCAGCAGCTTAGGAGGAGGTCAGCCCCAGCATTTT. As protein: CASSLGGGQPQHF.

This clone came up once. V gene TRBV29-1 combines with J gene TRBJ1-1; 10 positions match TRBD1. Germline assignment: CDR1 SQVTM and CDR2 ANQGSEA. This CDR3 has 13 residues. Losses at the gene ends were 7 bases for V and 1 base for J; bases not matched to a gene: 3. For the CDR3, the DNA is TGCAGCGCTGACAGGGGGCGGAACACTGAAGCTTTCTTT. Translation gives CSADRGRNTEAFF.

CDR3 loop: CAWSEGVSDTQYF. Here the CDR3 DNA reads TGTGCCTGGAGTGAGGGGGTGTCAGATACGCAGTATTTT. The V gene is TRBV30, the J gene TRBJ2-3; D possibly corresponds to TRBD1 (6 bases). The CDR3 consists of 13 residues. Trimming removed 1 base from V and 4 bases from J, with 9 bases in between. Germline V lookup: CDR1 GTSNPN, CDR2 SVGIG (reference sequence).

The CDR3, as DNA: TGTGCCAGCAGTGAAGTCTCGGGTGTCGGCAATCAGCCCCAGCATTTT. Its protein is CASSEVSGVGNQPQHF. This chain links TRBV6-1 with TRBJ1-5, with D uncertain. The germline V gene has CDR1 MNHNS and CDR2 SASEGT. Between the trimmed V and J ends, which lost 1 base and 2 bases, there was a span of 12 bases. The CDR3 spans 16 residues.

The chain couples TRBV6-6 to TRBJ1-2; 8 nucleotides line up with TRBD1. Germline CDR1 MNHNY, CDR2 SVGAGI (reference sequence). This CDR3 is built from 15 residues. The junction had 6 bases not matched to a gene; V was cut back by 4 bases and J by 2 bases. DNA for the CDR3: TGTGCCAGCAGTTCACCGGACAGGGCGAACTATGGCTACACCTTC. Amino acids: CASSSPDRANYGYTF.

The V and J genes are TRBV27 and TRBJ2-7; TRBD2 is a possible D gene (5 bases). The CDR3 covers 16 residues. CDR1 is MNHEY and CDR2 is SMNVEV in the germline V gene (reference sequence). V gave up 0 bases and J gave up 3 bases, with 15 bases separating them. The CDR3 here is CASSLSTPGLFYEQYF. CDR3 coding DNA: TGTGCCAGCAGTTTATCGACCCCCGGACTCTTCTACGAGCAGTACTTC.

This chain links TRBV3-1 (or the pseudogene TRBV3-2) with TRBJ2-7; 12 bases fit TRBD2. J was trimmed by 2 bases and V by 8 bases; bases with no gene match: 4. Looked up from germline, CDR1 is LGHDT and CDR2 is YNNKEL (reference sequence). The CDR3 loop spans 14 amino acids. CDR3 sequence (DNA): TGTGCCAGCGCAAGGACTAGCGGGGCCTACGAGCAGTACTTC. This sequence encodes CASARTSGAYEQYF.

This chain connects TRBV28 to TRBJ1-5, with TRBD1 identical over 7 bases. The CDR3 runs 16 residues. V trimming: 3 bases; J trimming: 1 base; junction bases outside the gene matches: 6. Germline loops: CDR1 MDHEN, CDR2 SYDVKM. The CDR3 DNA follows: TGTGCCAGCAGTTTTTACGACAGGGTAAGCAATCAGCCCCAGCATTTT. Protein product: CASSFYDRVSNQPQHF.

The chain combines TRBV12-3 or TRBV12-4 with TRBJ1-2; D call uncertain. Trimming took 6 bases from V and 7 from J, leaving 12 bases between them. The CDR3 consists of 12 residues. CDR3 in DNA: TGTGCCAGCAGCCTGGAGGGCCTTGGCTACACCTTC. Amino acids: CASSLEGLGYTF.

The rearrangement links TRBV2 to TRBJ1-1, with D uncertain. Germline lookup yields CDR1 SNHLY and CDR2 FYNNEI. Between the trimmed V and J ends, which lost 0 bases and 1 base, there was a span of 6 bases. The CDR3 spans 14 residues. The CDR3 reads CASSEARRNTEAFF. The CDR3 nucleotides read TGTGCCAGCAGTGAAGCGCGGAGGAACACTGAAGCTTTCTTT.

V is TRBV5-4 and J is TRBJ1-2; D may be TRBD1 (5 bases). Trimming took 7 bases from V and 4 from J, leaving 11 bases between them. Germline lookup yields CDR1 SGHNT and CDR2 YYREEE (reference sequence). CDR3 length: 12 amino acids. DNA of the CDR3: TGTGCCAGCGGCCCAGGGATCTATGGCTACACCTTC. Amino acid sequence: CASGPGIYGYTF.

J is TRBJ1-1 and V is TRBV5-1; D is unclear. Trimming pared 0 bases from V and 4 bases from J, leaving 7 bases between. The CDR3 consists of 13 residues. Germline V lookup: CDR1 SGHRS, CDR2 YFSETQ. CDR3 sequence (DNA): TGCGCCAGCAGCTTGGGGCAGTTCACTGAAGCTTTCTTT. It yields the protein CASSLGQFTEAFF.

The V and J genes are TRBV7-9 and TRBJ1-1; 7 positions match TRBD1. V gave up 5 bases and J gave up 4 bases; unmatched junction bases: 10. Germline V gene data show CDR1 as SEHNR and CDR2 as FQNEAQ (reference sequence). The CDR3 length is 15 residues. The CDR3 reads CASSVWTGLSTEAFF. The CDR3 nucleotides read TGTGCCAGCAGCGTTTGGACAGGTCTAAGCACTGAAGCTTTCTTT.

V and J are TRBV3-1 (or the pseudogene TRBV3-2) and TRBJ1-5; 8 nucleotides line up with TRBD1. The CDR3 runs 12 residues. The V segment lost 4 bases and the J segment 7 bases; nucleotides outside the gene matches: 0. In germline, CDR1 is LGHDT, CDR2 YNNKEL (reference sequence). The DNA of the CDR3 is TGTGCCAGCAGCCGGACAGGGCAGCCCCAGCATTTT. Translating gives CASSRTGQPQHF.

This clone was counted between two and nine times. CDR3 nucleotide sequence: TGTGCCAGTAGTATCTATCCCCCGCAGGTGAACACTGAAGCTTTCTTT. Residues: CASSIYPPQVNTEAFF. J is TRBJ1-1 and V is TRBV19; D remains unclear. Germline V gives CDR1 LNHDA, CDR2 SQIVND (reference sequence). The CDR3 covers 16 residues. V was shortened by 3 bases and J by 0 bases, with 14 bases between the two germline ends.

As concerns this clone: Different DNA sequences within this sample yield the same CDR3. The V and J genes are TRBV28 and TRBJ1-6; TRBD1 might be the D (6 bases). The CDR3 totals 15 residues. Per germline, CDR1 MDHEN and CDR2 SYDVKM. Trimming stripped 2 bases from V and 5 bases from J, with 10 bases between. The CDR3 loop reads CASSLVDRDNSPLHF. CDR3 in DNA: TGTGCCAGCAGTTTAGTGGACAGAGATAATTCACCCCTCCACTTT.

The rearrangement uses TRBV7-9 and TRBJ2-1, with 7 bases lining up with TRBD1. Germline CDR1 SEHNR, CDR2 FQNEAQ (reference sequence). CDR3 length: 14 residues. V dropped 3 bases and J dropped 3; count of bases not matched to a gene: 2. The chain's CDR3 is CASSFNRGYNEQFF. DNA for the CDR3: TGTGCCAGCAGCTTCAACAGGGGCTACAATGAGCAGTTCTTC.

This clone has only one observation. This chain links TRBV28 with TRBJ2-1; TRBD2 might be the D (6 bases). V was clipped by 6 bases and J by 9 bases, with 15 bases between them. Germline lookup yields CDR1 MDHEN and CDR2 SYDVKM. The CDR3 extends over 13 amino acids. DNA for the CDR3: TGTGCCAGCAGCAAATTATTCGGGGGTGAGCAGTTCTTC. Protein product: CASSKLFGGEQFF.

The chain carries TRBV9 and TRBJ2-3; 8 bases line up with TRBD2. Trimming took 0 bases from V and 3 from J; bases not matched to a gene: 6. Per the germline V gene, CDR1 is SGDLS and CDR2 is YYNGEE. The CDR3 has 16 residues. CDR3 coding DNA: TGTGCCAGCAGCGTAGGGGGACTAGATTTGACAGATACGCAGTATTTT. This translates into CASSVGGLDLTDTQYF.

The chain has TRBV12-3 or TRBV12-4 and TRBJ1-2, with D hard to call. The V gene lost 2 bases and the J gene lost 4 bases, with 8 bases spanning the gap. CDR3 length equals 13 residues. CDR3 nucleotide sequence: TGTGCCAGCAGTTTAACGGTGAGCTATGGCTACACCTTC. This encodes CASSLTVSYGYTF.

The genes are TRBV30 and TRBJ1-3; D not resolved. In germline, CDR1 is GTSNPN, CDR2 SVGIG (reference sequence). The V and J ends lost 5 bases and 2 bases respectively, with 7 bases between them. The CDR3 consists of 12 residues. The DNA for the CDR3 is TGTGCCTGGGGGCCGGCTGGAAACACCATATATTTT. The encoded protein is CAWGPAGNTIYF.

Many counts were recorded for this clone. V and J are TRBV4-1 and TRBJ2-7, with TRBD1 as a possible D gene (6 bases). The length of the CDR3 is 15 residues. The V and J ends lost 1 base and 3 bases respectively, with 13 bases between them. Germline V gene sequence: CDR1 MGHRA, CDR2 YSYEKL. Here the CDR3 DNA reads TGCGCCAGCAGCCAAGGTGGACAGAAGGGCTACGAGCAGTACTTC. Its protein is CASSQGGQKGYEQYF.

The rearrangement uses TRBV30 and TRBJ1-3, with TRBD1 identical over 8 bases. This CDR3 contains 15 residues. Trimming at V came to 1 base and at J to 4 bases, leaving 6 bases not matched to a gene. Germline assignment: CDR1 GTSNPN and CDR2 SVGIG (reference sequence). Written as DNA, the CDR3 is TGTGCCTGGAGTGGGTACGGGACAGGAGGAAACACCATATATTTT. Translated, it gives CAWSGYGTGGNTIYF.